These 24 T cell receptor beta chains share one sample of origin, sequenced in a study of siplizumab effects on memory and regulatory T cells. The method was immunoSEQ multiplex PCR; TCRdb's version includes in-frame clones alone and lacks a portion of them. The repertoire holds roughly 100,000 clones, with roughly nine tenths as singletons. The material sequenced was CD4+ T cells sorted from blood. The receptors come from a human donor in good health.

This sequence joins TRBV6-5 and TRBJ2-1; D ambiguous. Germline lookup yields CDR1 MNHEY and CDR2 SVGAGI. This CDR3 has 13 amino acids. V lost 5 bases to trimming and J lost 3 bases, with 8 bases between them. The CDR3 DNA sequence: TGTGCCAGCAGTCGAGAGAGCTACAATGAGCAGTTCTTC. Protein: CASSRESYNEQFF.

The V call is TRBV7-9, the J call TRBJ2-7; 8 bases fit TRBD2. Germline CDR1 is SEHNR and CDR2 is FQNEAQ (reference sequence). The CDR3 spans 16 residues. V lost 1 base to trimming and J lost 0 bases; unmatched junction nucleotides: 5. The CDR3: CASSLVASGSSYEQYF. The CDR3 DNA follows: TGTGCCAGCAGCTTAGTGGCCAGCGGGAGCTCCTACGAGCAGTACTTC.

The genes are TRBV19 and TRBJ1-2; perhaps TRBD1 as D (5 bases). Germline V lookup: CDR1 LNHDA, CDR2 SQIVND (reference sequence). Trimming took off 5 bases at V and 4 bases at J, with 14 bases between the two ends. The CDR3 sequence is 14 residues long. The CDR3 loop is CASSSLGAAYGYTF. The DNA of the CDR3 is TGTGCCAGTAGTTCCTTAGGGGCAGCCTATGGCTACACCTTC.

J is TRBJ1-1 and V is TRBV10-1; 8 positions match TRBD1. This CDR3 has 17 residues. After removal of 5 bases from V and 5 bases from J, the junction contained 16 bases not matched to a gene. Germline V gene sequence: CDR1 WNHNN, CDR2 SYGVQD (reference sequence). Here the CDR3 DNA reads TGCGCCAGCAGTCAAGGGGTAGGACAGGGAACGGGGACTGAAGCTTTCTTT. Encoded protein: CASSQGVGQGTGTEAFF.

The chain links TRBV5-1 to TRBJ1-4, with D perhaps matching TRBD1 (6 bases). CDR1 and CDR2 from the germline V gene are SGHRS and YFSETQ. Deletions cut 0 bases from V and 8 bases from J, with 11 bases between. The CDR3 runs to 14 residues. Here the CDR3 DNA reads TGCGCCAGCAGCTTGGTGCCAGGGGACGAAAAACTGTTTTTT. The encoded protein is CASSLVPGDEKLFF.

This chain uses TRBV30 with TRBJ2-1; TRBD2 matches 13 bases. Germline trimming cut 1 base from V and 10 bases from J; bases unmatched to any gene: 1. The CDR3 runs to 13 residues. CDR1 and CDR2 from the germline V gene are GTSNPN and SVGIG (reference sequence). Here the CDR3 reads CAWSGGLAGEQFF. The CDR3 nucleotides are TGTGCCTGGAGTGGGGGACTAGCGGGAGAGCAGTTCTTC.

The V call is TRBV11-2, the J call TRBJ1-1; D uncertain. Trimming removed 3 bases at V and 10 bases at J, with 15 bases between. The CDR3 is made up of 13 amino acids. The V gene's germline CDR1 is SGHAT and CDR2 FQNNGV. In nucleotides, the CDR3 is TGTGCCAGCAGCTTTGTAAGGGAGATGGGAGCTTTCTTT. This encodes CASSFVREMGAFF.

Only a few counts were recorded for this clone. The chain combines TRBV28 with TRBJ1-2, with D tentatively TRBD1 (5 bases). Germline assignment: CDR1 MDHEN and CDR2 SYDVKM. Trimming removed 4 bases from V and 4 bases from J, with 13 bases in between. There are 14 residues in the CDR3. The CDR3 coding sequence is TGTGCCAGCAGTTCCGGGGGACGAGGCTATGGCTACACCTTC. It translates to CASSSGGRGYGYTF.

J is TRBJ2-1 and V is TRBV20-1; 7 nucleotides agree with TRBD2. The V and J ends lost 1 base and 15 bases, in that order; junction bases with no gene match: 6. Germline CDR1 reads DFQATT; CDR2 reads SNEGSKA (reference sequence). The CDR3 is 11 residues long. CDR3 region: CSARGAGVAFF. The DNA for the CDR3 is TGCAGTGCTAGAGGGGCGGGAGTGGCGTTCTTC.

This rearrangement joins TRBV10-1 to TRBJ2-3, with 9 bases aligning to TRBD1. Germline V gives CDR1 WNHNN, CDR2 SYGVQD (reference sequence). This CDR3 has 16 amino acids. Germline trimming cut 4 bases from V and 4 bases from J; bases unmatched to any gene: 9. For the CDR3, the DNA is TGCGCCAGCAGTGGTGCCGGGACAGGGACCCCAGATACGCAGTATTTT. Its protein is CASSGAGTGTPDTQYF.

The chain combines TRBV19 with TRBJ1-2, with 8 positions matching TRBD1. The length of the CDR3 is 16 residues. Germline assignment: CDR1 LNHDA and CDR2 SQIVND (reference sequence). Germline trimming cut 0 bases from V and 4 bases from J; bases unmatched to any gene: 7. The DNA for the CDR3 is TGTGCCAGTAGTATAGACCGGGACAGGTCCTCCTATGGCTACACCTTC. It specifies CASSIDRDRSSYGYTF.

The chain couples TRBV5-1 to TRBJ2-1, with TRBD2 identical over 10 bases. CDR3 size: 16 residues. Germline V gene lookup returns CDR1 SGHRS and CDR2 YFSETQ. The J segment lost 0 bases and the V segment lost 6 bases, leaving 6 bases of the junction unmatched. The CDR3 protein is CASTRTSGNSYNEQFF. The CDR3 DNA sequence: TGCGCCAGCACCCGGACTAGCGGAAACTCCTACAATGAGCAGTTCTTC. The full variable domain, in which reference TRBV5-1 and TRBJ2-1 provide the parts outside the CDR3, is KAGVTQTPRYLIKTRGQQVTLSCSPISGHRSVSWYQQTPGQGLQFLFEYFSETQRNKGNFPGRFSGRQFSNSRSEMNVSTLELGDSALYLCASTRTSGNSYNEQFFGPGTRLTVL.

The chain has TRBV6-5 and TRBJ2-7; D is unclear. V was clipped by 11 bases and J by 3 bases, with 14 bases between them. CDR1 and CDR2 (germline): MNHEY, SVGAGI. The CDR3 totals 12 residues. The CDR3 DNA sequence: TGTGCCGTAGGTAGATCCCTCTACGAGCAGTACTTC. As protein: CAVGRSLYEQYF.

The chain recombines TRBV28 with TRBJ2-7; possible D gene TRBD2, 6 bases. Germline CDR1 and CDR2: MDHEN and SYDVKM. Trimming left V 7 bases short and J 4 bases short, with 20 bases between. The CDR3 extends over 15 amino acids. The CDR3 here is CASTPAGGVDYEQYF. CDR3 nucleotides: TGTGCCAGCACTCCTGCCGGGGGAGTAGATTACGAGCAGTACTTC.

The chain employs TRBV30 and TRBJ1-6; no clear D gene. V was cut by 0 bases and J by 7 bases, with 13 bases left in between. Germline V CDR1 and CDR2: GTSNPN, SVGIG (reference sequence). The CDR3 has 15 amino acids. The CDR3 region has the DNA TGTGCCTGGAGTGTACGCAGGTCAGGCAATTCACCCCTCCACTTT. It specifies CAWSVRRSGNSPLHF. The variable domain in full, completed from reference TRBV30 and TRBJ1-6, reads SQTIHQWPATLVQPVGSPLSLECTVEGTSNPNLYWYRQAAGRGLQLLFYSVGIGQISSEVPQNLSASRPQDRQFILSSKKLLLSDSGFYLCAWSVRRSGNSPLHFGNGTRLTVT.

The chain combines TRBV30 with TRBJ1-2; 8 bases are a match to TRBD1. This CDR3 has 16 residues. CDR1 is GTSNPN, CDR2 SVGIG, per germline (reference sequence). Trimming cost V 3 bases and J 5 bases; bases outside gene matches: 14. For the CDR3, the DNA is TGTGCCTGGAGAAAGGATGGCGGACAGGGCGGGTATGGCTACACCTTC. This translates into CAWRKDGGQGGYGYTF.

The rearrangement links TRBV18 to TRBJ1-1; D gene ambiguous. CDR1 is KGHSH and CDR2 is LQKENI in the germline V gene. V was cut by 8 bases and J by 0 bases, with 13 bases left in between. This CDR3 spans 14 amino acids. The CDR3 DNA reads TGTGCCAGCCAAGCCGGGAATATGAACACTGAAGCTTTCTTT. Translation gives CASQAGNMNTEAFF.

This chain uses TRBV11-3 with TRBJ2-1, with 7 bases aligning to TRBD2. There are 15 residues in the CDR3. Germline CDR1 is SGHNT and CDR2 is YENEEA. J gave up 5 bases and V 4 bases, and 8 bases lay outside the gene matches. CDR3 sequence: CASSSGGSRDNEQFF. The CDR3 DNA sequence: TGTGCCAGCAGCTCTGGCGGGAGTAGAGACAATGAGCAGTTCTTC.

In DNA form, the CDR3 reads TGTGCCAGCAGCTTGATGGGCTCTGGGGCCAACGTCCTGACTTTC. Amino acids: CASSLMGSGANVLTF. V usage is TRBV5-8 and J usage is TRBJ2-6; no clear D gene. Germline CDR1 is SGHTS and CDR2 is YDEGEE. V dropped 1 base and J dropped 0 bases, with 5 bases sitting between them. The CDR3 spans 15 residues.

The chain joins TRBV18 to TRBJ2-1, with 7 bases lining up with TRBD2. Trimming took 4 bases from V and 5 from J; bases not matched to a gene: 8. The CDR3 consists of 15 residues. Looked up from germline, CDR1 is KGHSH and CDR2 is LQKENI. This CDR3 reads CASSQRTSWDNEQFF. DNA for the CDR3: TGTGCCAGCTCACAAAGGACTAGTTGGGACAATGAGCAGTTCTTC.

V and J are TRBV27 and TRBJ2-7; D not resolved. This CDR3 comprises 14 residues. Germline-derived CDR1 and CDR2 are MNHEY and SMNVEV (reference sequence). V lost 6 bases and J lost 0, with 12 bases in between. The CDR3 sequence is CASRLTFSSYEQYF. The CDR3 coding sequence is TGTGCCAGCAGACTCACTTTTAGCTCCTACGAGCAGTACTTC.

The V gene is TRBV2, the J gene TRBJ1-1, with D possibly matching TRBD1 (6 bases). The V gene lost 1 base and the J gene lost 8 bases, with 14 bases spanning the gap. This CDR3 comprises 14 residues. Germline CDR1 and CDR2: SNHLY and FYNNEI. The CDR3 is CASSEVRTAGEAFF. The CDR3 DNA sequence: TGTGCCAGCAGTGAAGTCAGGACAGCGGGCGAAGCTTTCTTT.

This clone was picked up a small number of times. The rearrangement uses TRBV27 and TRBJ1-5; possible D gene TRBD1, 6 bases. Germline assignment: CDR1 MNHEY and CDR2 SMNVEV (reference sequence). V lost 7 bases to trimming and J lost 5 bases, with 15 bases between them. The CDR3 has 14 amino acids. In DNA form, the CDR3 reads TGTGCCAGCACCGTAGGGGGTACTGATCAGCCCCAGCATTTT. This translates into CASTVGGTDQPQHF.

V and J are TRBV30 and TRBJ1-3; D is possibly TRBD1 (5 bases). Trimming cost V 2 bases and J 0 bases, with 11 bases left between them. This CDR3 has 15 residues. CDR1 and CDR2 from the germline V gene are GTSNPN and SVGIG (reference sequence). The CDR3 loop reads CAWSLRQSSGNTIYF. The CDR3 DNA reads as TGTGCCTGGAGTTTAAGACAGAGCTCTGGAAACACCATATATTTT.